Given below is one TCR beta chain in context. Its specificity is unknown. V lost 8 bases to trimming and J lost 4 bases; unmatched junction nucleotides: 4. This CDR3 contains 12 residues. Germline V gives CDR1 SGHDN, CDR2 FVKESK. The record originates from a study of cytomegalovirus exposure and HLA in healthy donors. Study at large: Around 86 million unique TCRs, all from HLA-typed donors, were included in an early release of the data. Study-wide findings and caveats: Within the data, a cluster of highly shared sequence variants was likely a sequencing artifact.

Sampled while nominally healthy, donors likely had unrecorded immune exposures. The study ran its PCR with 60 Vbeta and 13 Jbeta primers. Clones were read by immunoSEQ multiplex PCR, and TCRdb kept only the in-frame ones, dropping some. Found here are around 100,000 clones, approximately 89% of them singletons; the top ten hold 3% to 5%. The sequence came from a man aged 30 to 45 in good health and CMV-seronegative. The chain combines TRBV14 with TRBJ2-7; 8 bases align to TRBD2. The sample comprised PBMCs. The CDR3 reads CASRAGGYEQYF. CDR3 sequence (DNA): TGTGCCAGCCGGGCGGGAGGTTACGAGCAGTACTTC.